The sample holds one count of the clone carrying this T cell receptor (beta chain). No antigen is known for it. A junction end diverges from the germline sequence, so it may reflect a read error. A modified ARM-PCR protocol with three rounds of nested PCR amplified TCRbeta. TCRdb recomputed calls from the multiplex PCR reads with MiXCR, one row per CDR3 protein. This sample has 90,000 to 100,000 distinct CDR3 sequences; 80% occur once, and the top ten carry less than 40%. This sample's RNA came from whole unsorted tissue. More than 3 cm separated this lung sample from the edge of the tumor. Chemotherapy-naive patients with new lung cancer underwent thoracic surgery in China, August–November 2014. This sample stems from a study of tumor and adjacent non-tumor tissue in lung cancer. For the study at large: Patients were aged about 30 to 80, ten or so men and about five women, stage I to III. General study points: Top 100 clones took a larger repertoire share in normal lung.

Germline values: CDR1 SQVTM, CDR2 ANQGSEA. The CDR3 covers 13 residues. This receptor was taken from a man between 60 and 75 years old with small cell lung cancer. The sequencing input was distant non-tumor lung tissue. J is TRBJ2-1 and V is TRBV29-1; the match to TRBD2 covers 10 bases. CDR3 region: CSAPELAGLEQFF. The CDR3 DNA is TGTAGCGCACCGGAACTAGCGGGACTAGAGCAGTTCTTC.